The 5 T cell receptor beta chains listed next were all sequenced from one sample in a study of CD8+CD57+ T cells in acquired aplastic anemia. CDR3 and TCR beta VDJ profiling relied on a genomic DNA template. MiXCR was run by TCRdb on the reads, yielding one entry per CDR3 protein. The sample shows 150,000 to 170,000 distinct CDR3 sequences, about 48% of them seen only once. Previously, flow cytometry had revealed CD8+CD57+ cell expansion in the patients chosen for sequencing. Specimen: sorted CD4+, CD8+, or CD8+CD57+ T cells (not recorded which) from PBMCs. The receptors come from a human donor with aplastic anemia.

This sequence joins TRBV4-2 and TRBJ1-5; tentative D call: TRBD1 (6 bases). With 3 bases removed from V and 7 bases from J, the gap between germline ends came to 16 bases. The CDR3 is made up of 15 amino acids. The germline CDR1 and CDR2 sequences are LGHNA and YNFKEQ. CDR3 nucleotides: TGTGCCAGCAGCCAGGATTACAGGGAGGGGCAGCCCCAGCATTTT. It codes for CASSQDYREGQPQHF.

V is TRBV5-1 and J is TRBJ1-2; D is unclear. This CDR3 contains 13 residues. V lost 1 base to trimming and J lost 5 bases, with 9 bases between them. Per the germline V gene, CDR1 is SGHRS and CDR2 is YFSETQ. The CDR3 DNA follows: TGCGCCAGCAGCTTGTCGGAAGTGTATGGCTACACCTTC. This codes for CASSLSEVYGYTF.

Regarding this clonotype: At one boundary the junction diverges from the germline segment, which might be a read error. For the CDR3, the DNA is TGTGCCAGCAGCCCCCAGGGGGGAAGAGAGACCCAGTACTTC. This translates into CASSPQGGRETQYF. This chain joins TRBV10-2 and TRBJ2-5; D possibly corresponds to TRBD1 (7 bases). CDR3 length: 14 amino acids. Germline CDR1 reads WSHSY; CDR2 reads SAAADI.

About this clonotype: The missing conserved phenylalanine or tryptophan at the end of this CDR3 makes a read error likely. The rearrangement links TRBV19 to TRBJ1-2, with D possibly being TRBD1 (6 bases). From germline, CDR1 is LNHDA and CDR2 SQIVND (reference sequence). Deletions cut 10 bases from V and 8 bases from J, with 17 bases between. This CDR3 contains 12 residues. This CDR3 reads CAMRRGGDGYTS. In DNA form, the CDR3 reads TGTGCCATGCGGAGGGGGGGTGACGGCTACACCTCC.

The chain uses TRBV12-3 or TRBV12-4 and TRBJ2-7; D might be TRBD1 (6 bases). Trimming shortened V by 4 bases and J by 4 bases, and 14 bases separated the two germline ends. The CDR3 has 14 residues. The DNA for the CDR3 is TGTGCCAGCAGTTGGGGGCGCCCAGGATACGAGCAGTACTTC. Amino acids: CASSWGRPGYEQYF.